A single sample gave rise to the 32 T cell receptor beta chains below, sequenced in a study of Ad26.COV2.S vaccination and SARS-CoV-2 variants. TCRdb's table, derived via immunoSEQ multiplex PCR, lists solely in-frame clones and lacks some. The repertoire holds about 350,000 clones, with 92% as singletons. Material: peripheral blood, obtained after recovery from COVID-19. All receptors come from a human donor who had recovered from COVID-19.

In the case of this clone: Its ends do not fully match the called genes, so a read error is possible. The chain has TRBV2 and TRBJ2-3; a possible D gene is TRBD2 (7 bases). The CDR3 is 16 residues long. CDR1 and CDR2 from the germline V gene are SNHLY and FYNNEI. CDR3 DNA sequence: TGCACCTCGTGGGGGGGGGCCGACGCCCTCACAGATACGCAGTATTTT. Protein: CTSWGGADALTDTQYF.

The chain joins TRBV5-4 to TRBJ1-1; D gene uncertain. V shed 0 bases and J shed 10 bases, with 13 bases lying between them. The CDR3 loop spans 13 amino acids. CDR1 is SGHNT, CDR2 YYREEE, per germline (reference sequence). The CDR3 sequence: CASSLAGNPGAFF. The CDR3, as DNA: TGTGCCAGCAGCTTGGCAGGAAACCCGGGAGCTTTCTTT.

V gene TRBV6-6 combines with J gene TRBJ2-5; D gene ambiguous. This CDR3 has 13 residues. V was pared by 7 bases and J by 4 bases, with 13 bases between. Germline CDR1 and CDR2: MNHNY and SVGAGI (reference sequence). This CDR3 reads CASTTPVPETQYF. The CDR3 region has the DNA TGTGCCAGCACCACCCCAGTTCCAGAGACCCAGTACTTC.

V gene TRBV5-5 combines with J gene TRBJ1-3, with D hard to call. Trimming stripped 0 bases from V and 0 bases from J, with 13 bases between. The CDR3 is 17 amino acids. CDR1 and CDR2 (germline): SGHKS, YYEKEE (reference sequence). The CDR3 sequence: CASSLALLGSSGNTIYF. In DNA form, the CDR3 reads TGTGCCAGCAGCTTGGCCCTTTTAGGCAGCTCTGGAAACACCATATATTTT.

Concerning this clone: At the DNA level, this CDR3 is encoded by other sequences in the same sample as well. The chain uses TRBV6-5 and TRBJ2-3; the match to TRBD1 covers 7 bases. Per germline, CDR1 MNHEY and CDR2 SVGAGI. CDR3 length: 14 amino acids. The junction had 3 bases not matched to a gene; V was cut back by 5 bases and J by 1 base. The chain's CDR3 is CASSPGTGTDTQYF. DNA of the CDR3: TGTGCCAGCAGTCCCGGGACAGGCACAGATACGCAGTATTTT.

The V gene is TRBV5-4, the J gene TRBJ2-1; 8 bases match TRBD2. Germline values: CDR1 SGHNT, CDR2 YYREEE (reference sequence). The V segment lost 2 bases and the J segment 2 bases; nucleotides outside the gene matches: 3. The CDR3 runs to 15 residues. The CDR3, as DNA: TGTGCCAGCAGCTTTGCGGGGGGTACCTACAATGAGCAGTTCTTC. Translating it yields CASSFAGGTYNEQFF.

This clone was seen just once. The chain carries TRBV19 and TRBJ1-2; a weak D match, TRBD1 (5 bases). CDR3 size: 14 residues. Germline CDR1 and CDR2: LNHDA and SQIVND (reference sequence). V gave up 7 bases and J gave up 5 bases, with 17 bases separating them. The CDR3 nucleotides are TGTGCCAGTAAAGCCAGAGGGGCAGGGTATGGCTACACCTTC. This translates into CASKARGAGYGYTF.

V is TRBV3-1 (or the pseudogene TRBV3-2) and J is TRBJ1-5; D possibly corresponds to TRBD1 (6 bases). The germline V and J ends were trimmed by 0 bases and 7 bases, with 13 bases remaining between them. The germline V gene encodes CDR1 LGHDT and CDR2 YNNKEL (reference sequence). This CDR3 is 15 amino acids long. CDR3 in DNA: TGTGCCAGCAGCCAAGATCCAGGGGTTGGACAGCCCCAGCATTTT. Translated: CASSQDPGVGQPQHF.

The J gene is TRBJ1-2, the V gene TRBV2; D unclear. Germline assignment: CDR1 SNHLY and CDR2 FYNNEI. Trimming stripped 1 base from V and 11 bases from J, with 5 bases between. The length of the CDR3 is 10 residues. For the CDR3, the DNA is TGTGCCAGCAGTGAAGTAGAGTACACCTTC. This translates into CASSEVEYTF.

The genes are TRBV3-1 (or the pseudogene TRBV3-2) and TRBJ2-1; maybe TRBD2 (6 bases). Germline V gene sequence: CDR1 LGHDT, CDR2 YNNKEL (reference sequence). The length of the CDR3 is 13 residues. V gave up 1 base and J gave up 10 bases, with 11 bases separating them. The CDR3 reads CASSQGGVREQFF. The CDR3 DNA reads TGTGCCAGCAGCCAAGGGGGGGTTCGGGAGCAGTTCTTC.

This chain joins TRBV27 and TRBJ2-5; D gene ambiguous. This CDR3 comprises 15 residues. V lost 7 bases and J 0 bases, leaving 15 bases between the germline ends. Per the germline V gene, CDR1 is MNHEY and CDR2 is SMNVEV (reference sequence). This CDR3 reads CASKRARNNQETQYF. CDR3 nucleotide sequence: TGTGCCAGCAAGAGAGCGAGGAACAACCAAGAGACCCAGTACTTC.

The V and J genes are TRBV7-9 and TRBJ2-5; no firm D call. The germline V and J ends were trimmed by 1 base and 2 bases, with 11 bases remaining between them. The germline V gene has CDR1 SEHNR and CDR2 FQNEAQ (reference sequence). CDR3 length: 15 residues. This CDR3 is CASSLVGSGQETQYF. In nucleotides, the CDR3 is TGTGCCAGCAGCTTAGTTGGGTCTGGGCAAGAGACCCAGTACTTC.

The genes are TRBV11-3 and TRBJ2-5, with a weak D call TRBD2 (6 bases). This CDR3 comprises 14 residues. The V and J ends lost 2 bases and 5 bases respectively, with 12 bases between them. In germline, CDR1 is SGHNT, CDR2 YENEEA. The CDR3 loop is CASSLSGGGETQYF. The CDR3 nucleotides read TGTGCCAGCAGCTTATCCGGGGGTGGGGAGACCCAGTACTTC.

This clone was observed once. This CDR3 is CASSPIWGNEQYF. The DNA of the CDR3 is TGTGCCAGTAGTCCGATCTGGGGAAACGAGCAGTACTTC. The V call is TRBV19, the J call TRBJ2-7, with D unresolved. Germline assignment: CDR1 LNHDA and CDR2 SQIVND (reference sequence). CDR3 size: 13 residues. The V end lost 5 bases, the J end lost 5 bases, and 13 bases lay between the germline ends.

The chain couples TRBV6-5 to TRBJ2-1, with TRBD2 identical over 9 bases. The V and J ends lost 6 bases and 7 bases, in that order; junction bases with no gene match: 10. This CDR3 has 15 residues. Germline V gene data show CDR1 as MNHEY and CDR2 as SVGAGI. The CDR3 region has the DNA TGTGCCAGCAGCCGCGGGGGGGCCGTCTTGAATGAGCAGTTCTTC. Translated, it gives CASSRGGAVLNEQFF.

The rearrangement links TRBV5-1 to TRBJ2-2; D is possibly TRBD1 (6 bases). The V gene lost 2 bases and the J gene lost 1 base, with 9 bases spanning the gap. Germline V gives CDR1 SGHRS, CDR2 YFSETQ. The CDR3 length is 15 residues. The CDR3 sequence is CASSLKTGNTGELFF. The CDR3 nucleotides read TGCGCCAGCAGCTTAAAGACAGGGAACACCGGGGAGCTGTTTTTT.

This clone occurred once. V and J are TRBV4-1 and TRBJ2-1; maybe TRBD1 (5 bases). This CDR3 contains 12 residues. CDR1 and CDR2 (germline): MGHRA, YSYEKL. Trimming pared 3 bases from V and 7 bases from J, leaving 7 bases between. The CDR3 here is CASSQGRNEQFF. The DNA for the CDR3 is TGCGCCAGCAGCCAGGGGCGGAATGAGCAGTTCTTC.

This clone was seen a single time. This chain joins TRBV6-5 and TRBJ1-4, with 10 bases that match TRBD1. Germline V CDR1 and CDR2: MNHEY, SVGAGI. V was clipped by 10 bases and J by 8 bases; unmatched bases: 7. The CDR3 covers 13 residues. In DNA, the CDR3 is TGTGCCACTGGGACAGGGGTAGGGGAAAAACTGTTTTTT. Its protein is CATGTGVGEKLFF.

The chain couples TRBV7-9 to TRBJ1-6, with 7 nucleotides matching TRBD1. CDR1 and CDR2 from the germline V gene are SEHNR and FQNEAQ (reference sequence). The CDR3 has 14 residues. V lost 5 bases and J lost 7; bases outside the gene matches: 5. In nucleotides, the CDR3 is TGTGCCAGCAGCCGACAGGGAGTAAATTCACCCCTCCACTTT. This codes for CASSRQGVNSPLHF.

This chain links TRBV19 with TRBJ2-1, with 10 bases lining up with TRBD2. J was trimmed by 6 bases and V by 6 bases; bases with no gene match: 2. CDR3 size: 13 residues. Per the germline V gene, CDR1 is LNHDA and CDR2 is SQIVND (reference sequence). The CDR3, as DNA: TGTGCCAGTAGCCTAGCGGGAGTCAATGAGCAGTTCTTC. Translation: CASSLAGVNEQFF.

V and J are TRBV6-5 and TRBJ2-5, with D perhaps being TRBD1 or TRBD2 (6 bases each). V was pared by 10 bases and J by 7 bases, with 19 bases between. This CDR3 contains 13 residues. Germline V CDR1 and CDR2: MNHEY, SVGAGI. The CDR3 spells CANSQGGLGTQYF. The CDR3 nucleotides read TGTGCCAATTCACAAGGGGGGCTTGGGACCCAGTACTTC.

The rearrangement uses TRBV6-5 and TRBJ2-7, with 7 bases lining up with TRBD2. The J segment lost 6 bases and the V segment lost 2 bases, leaving 10 bases of the junction unmatched. CDR1 MNHEY and CDR2 SVGAGI come from the germline V gene. CDR3 length: 15 amino acids. For the CDR3, the DNA is TGTGCCAGCAGTTACGGGAGGGGCATCCCGCTCGAGCAGTACTTC. Its translation is CASSYGRGIPLEQYF.

This chain connects TRBV19 to TRBJ1-5, with 8 bases aligning to TRBD1. The J segment lost 0 bases and the V segment lost 3 bases, leaving 7 bases of the junction unmatched. The CDR3 has 17 amino acids. The germline V gene encodes CDR1 LNHDA and CDR2 SQIVND (reference sequence). This CDR3 reads CASSIQADRGSNQPQHF. The CDR3 coding sequence is TGTGCCAGTAGTATTCAAGCAGACAGGGGTAGCAATCAGCCCCAGCATTTT.

The chain carries TRBV6-5 and TRBJ1-5; TRBD1 aligns across 9 bases. This CDR3 has 11 amino acids. Per the germline V gene, CDR1 is MNHEY and CDR2 is SVGAGI. With V trimmed by 6 bases and J by 9 bases, 0 bases remained unmatched. The DNA for the CDR3 is TGTGCCAGCAGGGACAGGGGGCCCCAGCATTTT. Protein: CASRDRGPQHF.

The table lists this clone with a count of one. The V and J genes are TRBV10-3 and TRBJ1-2; D not resolved. CDR3 length equals 14 residues. Per the germline V gene, CDR1 is ENHRY and CDR2 is SYGVKD. The V end was cut by 4 bases, the J end by 8 bases, with 17 bases between. The CDR3, as DNA: TGTGCCATCAGTGGGTCGAGCGGAGAGGAAGGCTACACCTTC. This encodes CAISGSSGEEGYTF.

This sequence joins TRBV5-6 and TRBJ1-6; 12 bases are a match to TRBD1. This CDR3 is 15 amino acids long. V was clipped by 3 bases and J by 9 bases; unmatched bases: 4. CDR1 and CDR2 (germline): SGHDT, YYEEEE. The CDR3: CASSYGTGGSSPLHF. The CDR3 nucleotides are TGTGCCAGCAGCTACGGGACAGGGGGCTCTTCACCCCTCCACTTT.

This clone has just one count. The chain joins TRBV6-5 to TRBJ2-5; 8 bases align to TRBD2. In germline, CDR1 is MNHEY, CDR2 SVGAGI. V lost 0 bases and J lost 5; bases outside the gene matches: 5. This CDR3 is built from 15 residues. The chain's CDR3 is CASSYSPAGAETQYF. The CDR3 region has the DNA TGTGCCAGCAGTTACTCTCCAGCGGGGGCTGAGACCCAGTACTTC.

As DNA, the CDR3 is TGTGCCAGCTCACCCCGGAGGGGGGGATGGAACGAGCAGTACTTC. It is translated as CASSPRRGGWNEQYF. The chain combines TRBV18 with TRBJ2-7; D is perhaps TRBD2 (7 bases). This CDR3 spans 15 amino acids. Trimming removed 3 bases at V and 5 bases at J, with 17 bases between. Germline lookup yields CDR1 KGHSH and CDR2 LQKENI.

The chain recombines TRBV7-9 with TRBJ1-1, with unresolved D. V was cut by 0 bases and J by 1 base, with 6 bases left in between. There are 14 residues in the CDR3. The germline gives CDR1 SEHNR, CDR2 FQNEAQ (reference sequence). CDR3 loop: CASSLADGNTEAFF. The CDR3, as DNA: TGTGCCAGCAGCTTAGCAGATGGGAACACTGAAGCTTTCTTT.

This chain uses TRBV4-1 with TRBJ1-4; D ambiguous. V shed 1 base and J shed 0 bases, with 15 bases lying between them. CDR3 length equals 18 residues. The germline V gene encodes CDR1 MGHRA and CDR2 YSYEKL. CDR3: CASSQGRAVYSTNEKLFF. CDR3 nucleotides: TGCGCCAGCAGCCAAGGGCGGGCAGTCTATTCAACTAATGAAAAACTGTTTTTT.

The chain uses TRBV7-9 and TRBJ1-1; a possible D gene is TRBD1 (6 bases). CDR3 length: 14 amino acids. CDR1 is SEHNR, CDR2 FQNEAQ, per germline (reference sequence). The germline V and J ends were trimmed by 4 bases and 2 bases, with 11 bases remaining between them. Written as DNA, the CDR3 is TGTGCCAGCAGCTCCAGGACAGATAACACTGAAGCTTTCTTT. This gives the protein CASSSRTDNTEAFF.

The sample holds one count of this clone. The chain couples TRBV9 to TRBJ2-2; D gene unclear. This CDR3 spans 16 amino acids. The V gene lost 2 bases and the J gene lost 5 bases, with 16 bases spanning the gap. Looked up from germline, CDR1 is SGDLS and CDR2 is YYNGEE. The CDR3 sequence: CASSVYGSTWTGELFF. The CDR3 nucleotides read TGTGCCAGCAGCGTTTACGGGTCCACTTGGACCGGGGAGCTGTTTTTT. The variable domain in full, completed from reference TRBV9 and TRBJ2-2, reads DSGVTQTPKHLITATGQRVTLRCSPRSGDLSVYWYQQSLDQGLQFLIQYYNGEERAKGNILERFSAQQFPDLHSELNLSSLELGDSALYFCASSVYGSTWTGELFFGEGSRLTVL.